This record covers a single T cell receptor (beta chain). Its antigen is unknown. Germline CDR1 and CDR2: SNHLY and FYNNEI. V was pared by 7 bases and J by 1 base, with 7 bases between. CDR3 length: 12 residues. The sample originates from a study of T cell clonotyping in hematopoietic cell transplantation. Whole-study context: Recipients' pretransplant samples followed cytoreduction.

Noted time point: recipient sample about 28 days before transplant, after cytoreduction. Sequencing was performed with immunoSEQ multiplex PCR; in TCRdb, only in-frame clones are kept and a portion is missing. The data contain over 10,000 clones, over 80% of them singletons. The study's findings and limits: After transplant, recipient diversity fell while pathologically expanded clonotypes grew through day 180.

The receptor was isolated from a man aged 55 to 70 with acute myeloid leukemia. Some clones in this sample may be carry-over from other donors' samples. The genes are TRBV2 and TRBJ1-2; D possibly corresponds to TRBD1 (6 bases). This sample comprised peripheral blood mononuclear cells, obtained before stem cell transplant. The CDR3 coding sequence is TGTGCCAGCAAAGGGGGTAACTATGGCTACACCTTC. It specifies CASKGGNYGYTF.